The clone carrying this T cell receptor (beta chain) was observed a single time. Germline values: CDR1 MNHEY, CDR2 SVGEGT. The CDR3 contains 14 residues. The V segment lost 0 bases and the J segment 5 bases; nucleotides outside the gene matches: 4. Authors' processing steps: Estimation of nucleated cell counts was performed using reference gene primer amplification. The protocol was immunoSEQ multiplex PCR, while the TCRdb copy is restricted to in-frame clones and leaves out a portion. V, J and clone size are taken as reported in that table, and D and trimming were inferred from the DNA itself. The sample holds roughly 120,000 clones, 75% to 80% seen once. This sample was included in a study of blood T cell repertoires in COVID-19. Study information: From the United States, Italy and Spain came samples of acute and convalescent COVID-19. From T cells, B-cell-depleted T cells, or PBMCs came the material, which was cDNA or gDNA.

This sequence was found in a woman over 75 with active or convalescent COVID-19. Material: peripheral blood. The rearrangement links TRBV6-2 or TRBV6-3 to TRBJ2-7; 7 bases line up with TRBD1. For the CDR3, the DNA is TGTGCCAGCAGTTACTCGACAGGGTACCACGAGCAGTACTTC. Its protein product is CASSYSTGYHEQYF.